The rows below give T cell receptor beta chains drawn from one sample of a study of CD8 T cells in Susac syndrome. TCRdb used MiXCR to reprocess the immunoSEQ multiplex PCR reads, holding one entry per CDR3 protein. The table records a few hundred thousand distinct CDR3 sequences, 90% to 95% of them present only once. Sequencing used CD4+ T cells from PBMCs. The source of these receptors is a human donor with multiple sclerosis. The CDR3 runs from the conserved cysteine through the conserved F or W. D genes are given only for firm matches. Size values are once, few and many counts, or a class for expanded clones, and some rows have none.

clone size: .
V gene: TRBV9
J gene: TRBJ2-2
D gene: TRBD2
CDR3 DNA: TGTGCCAGCAGCGTATCGGGGACTATCGCGGCCGGGGAGCTGTTTTTT
CDR3 protein: CASSVSGTIAAGELFF

clone size: .
V gene: TRBV7-3
J gene: TRBJ2-5
D gene: .
CDR3 DNA: TGTGCCAGCAGCCCAACGCGGGCCTTACAAGAGACCCAGTACTTC
CDR3 protein: CASSPTRALQETQYF

clone size: .
V gene: TRBV4-1
J gene: TRBJ1-2
D gene: .
CDR3 DNA: TGCGCCAGCAGCCAAGACGGGGACAACTATGGCTACACCTTC
CDR3 protein: CASSQDGDNYGYTF

clone size: .
V gene: TRBV29-1
J gene: TRBJ2-7
D gene: .
CDR3 DNA: TGCAGCGTTGAAGTTTCGGGGGCGAGCTCCTACGAGCAGTACTTC
CDR3 protein: CSVEVSGASSYEQYF

clone size: .
V gene: TRBV15
J gene: TRBJ1-1
D gene: .
CDR3 DNA: TGTGCCACCAGCAGAGATCGGACTGGGAAGAACACTGAAGCTTTCTTT
CDR3 protein: CATSRDRTGKNTEAFF

clone size: .
V gene: TRBV19
J gene: TRBJ1-5
D gene: TRBD1
CDR3 DNA: TGTGCCAGTAGAGGGACAGGCGGCAGCAATCAGCCCCAGCATTTT
CDR3 protein: CASRGTGGSNQPQHF

clone size: .
V gene: TRBV4-1
J gene: TRBJ2-7
D gene: .
CDR3 DNA: TGCGCCAGCAGCCAATCTTTTGCCTACAACGAGCAGTACTTC
CDR3 protein: CASSQSFAYNEQYF

clone size: .
V gene: TRBV7-2
J gene: TRBJ2-7
D gene: .
CDR3 DNA: TGTGCCAGCAGCTTAGCGGCGGGCCGGGGGTACGAGCAGTACTTC
CDR3 protein: CASSLAAGRGYEQYF

clone size: .
V gene: TRBV6-5
J gene: TRBJ2-2
D gene: .
CDR3 DNA: TGTGCCAGCAGTTACTCGAGATTGGGAAGGGAAACCGGGGAGCTGTTTTTT
CDR3 protein: CASSYSRLGRETGELFF

clone size: .
V gene: TRBV11-1
J gene: TRBJ2-4
D gene: TRBD2
CDR3 DNA: TGTGCCAGCAGCTTAGGGACTAGCGGGAGTGCCAAAAACATTCAGTACTTC
CDR3 protein: CASSLGTSGSAKNIQYF

clone size: .
V gene: TRBV6-1
J gene: TRBJ1-1
D gene: .
CDR3 DNA: TGTGCCGGGGGCGTCGGGGTCACTGAAGCTTTCTTT
CDR3 protein: CAGGVGVTEAFF

clone size: .
V gene: TRBV3-1
J gene: TRBJ2-5
D gene: .
CDR3 DNA: TGTGCCAGCAGCCAAGGGGGCATTGCGAACGGAGCAGGCGAGACCCAGTACTTC
CDR3 protein: CASSQGGIANGAGETQYF

clone size: .
V gene: TRBV3-1
J gene: TRBJ2-7
D gene: .
CDR3 DNA: TGTGCCAGCAGCCAGGTCTACAGCTCCTACGAGCAGTACTTC
CDR3 protein: CASSQVYSSYEQYF

clone size: .
V gene: TRBV27
J gene: TRBJ2-3
D gene: TRBD2
CDR3 DNA: TGTGCCAGCAGTTTTTGGGCTAGCGGGGGGCCCCCGTTTAATACCATGTCCATGGATACGCAGTATTTT
CDR3 protein: CASSFWASGGPPFNTMSMDTQYF

clone size: .
V gene: TRBV2
J gene: TRBJ1-5
D gene: .
CDR3 DNA: TGTGCCAGCAGCTACAGACAGGTGTATTCGCCCCAGCATTTT
CDR3 protein: CASSYRQVYSPQHF

clone size: .
V gene: TRBV6-1
J gene: TRBJ2-7
D gene: .
CDR3 DNA: TGTGCCAGCAGTGAAGCGCTTCCCCCGTCGCCCTACGAGCAGTACTTC
CDR3 protein: CASSEALPPSPYEQYF

clone size: .
V gene: TRBV30
J gene: TRBJ2-1
D gene: TRBD2
CDR3 DNA: TGTGCCTGGAGCCGGGGGACTAGCGTTAACAATGAGCAGTTCTTC
CDR3 protein: CAWSRGTSVNNEQFF

clone size: .
V gene: TRBV6-2/TRBV6-3
J gene: TRBJ2-5
D gene: TRBD2
CDR3 DNA: TGTGCCAGCAGTTACTCGGGACTAGCCCCAGAGACCCAGTACTTC
CDR3 protein: CASSYSGLAPETQYF

clone size: .
V gene: TRBV4-3
J gene: TRBJ2-5
D gene: TRBD2
CDR3 DNA: TGCGCCAGCAGCCAAGATTATGGACTAGCGGGAGGGCAGGGGACCCAGTACTTC
CDR3 protein: CASSQDYGLAGGQGTQYF

clone size: .
V gene: TRBV12-3/TRBV12-4
J gene: TRBJ2-7
D gene: .
CDR3 DNA: TGTGCCAGCAGTTTACTCGCAGGGGCTTCGGACGAGCAGTACTTC
CDR3 protein: CASSLLAGASDEQYF

clone size: .
V gene: TRBV7-6
J gene: TRBJ1-1
D gene: .
CDR3 DNA: TGTGCCAGCAGCTTAGTATCGGGCTACACTGAAGCTTTCTTT
CDR3 protein: CASSLVSGYTEAFF

clone size: once
V gene: TRBV7-2
J gene: TRBJ1-2
D gene: .
CDR3 DNA: TGTGCCAGCAGCCGACAGGCGGATGGCTACACCTTC
CDR3 protein: CASSRQADGYTF

clone size: .
V gene: TRBV20-1
J gene: TRBJ1-3
D gene: .
CDR3 DNA: TGCAGTGCTTTACAGGGTTCTGGAAACACCATATATTTT
CDR3 protein: CSALQGSGNTIYF

clone size: .
V gene: TRBV7-2
J gene: TRBJ2-5
D gene: .
CDR3 DNA: TGTGCCAGCAGCTTAAATTCAGGACAGCAGCAAGAGACCCAGTACTTC
CDR3 protein: CASSLNSGQQQETQYF

clone size: once
V gene: TRBV11-3
J gene: TRBJ1-1
D gene: .
CDR3 DNA: TGTGCCAGCAGACAAGGGGTCGTCGGCACTGAAGCTTTCTTT
CDR3 protein: CASRQGVVGTEAFF

clone size: .
V gene: TRBV6-2/TRBV6-3
J gene: TRBJ2-5
D gene: .
CDR3 DNA: TGTGCCAGCAGTTACCAGCGGGTAAACCAAGAGACCCAGTACTTC
CDR3 protein: CASSYQRVNQETQYF

clone size: once
V gene: TRBV5-1
J gene: TRBJ2-4
D gene: TRBD2
CDR3 DNA: TGCGCCAGCAGCTTAGTGACTAGCGGGAGAGACATTCAGTACTTC
CDR3 protein: CASSLVTSGRDIQYF

clone size: .
V gene: TRBV12-3/TRBV12-4
J gene: TRBJ1-1
D gene: .
CDR3 DNA: TGTGCCAGCAGACAGGGTCCTGAAGCTTTCTTT
CDR3 protein: CASRQGPEAFF

clone size: once
V gene: TRBV2
J gene: TRBJ2-7
D gene: .
CDR3 DNA: TGTGCCAGCATGACGGGCCCTCCTTCCTACGAGCAGTACTTC
CDR3 protein: CASMTGPPSYEQYF

clone size: .
V gene: TRBV19
J gene: TRBJ2-1
D gene: TRBD1
CDR3 DNA: TGTGCCAGTAGCGCCGGGACAGGGTGGGATGAGCAGTTCTTC
CDR3 protein: CASSAGTGWDEQFF

clone size: .
V gene: TRBV19
J gene: TRBJ2-2
D gene: .
CDR3 DNA: TGTGCCAGTCGGAAACCCGCTTCACCCCGGACCGGGGAGCTGTTTTTT
CDR3 protein: CASRKPASPRTGELFF

clone size: once
V gene: TRBV5-1
J gene: TRBJ2-2
D gene: .
CDR3 DNA: TGCGCCAGCAGCAGCGGACAGCACACCGGGGAGCTGTTTTTT
CDR3 protein: CASSSGQHTGELFF

clone size: .
V gene: TRBV7-2
J gene: TRBJ1-1
D gene: TRBD1
CDR3 DNA: TGTGCCAGCAGCGCCCTACAGGGGTCTGTTGAAGCTTTCTTT
CDR3 protein: CASSALQGSVEAFF

clone size: .
V gene: TRBV7-2
J gene: TRBJ2-3
D gene: .
CDR3 DNA: TGTGCCAGCACTCCCGACCCCGGGGCAGCCGGCACAGATACGCAGTATTTT
CDR3 protein: CASTPDPGAAGTDTQYF

clone size: .
V gene: TRBV29-1
J gene: TRBJ2-2
D gene: TRBD2
CDR3 DNA: TGCAGCGTTCGGGGGGCTAGCGGGGTTCGCGAAACCGGGGAGCTGTTTTTT
CDR3 protein: CSVRGASGVRETGELFF

clone size: .
V gene: TRBV5-8
J gene: TRBJ2-7
D gene: .
CDR3 DNA: TGTGCCAGCAGCGTCGCTGAAGCCTACGAGCAGTACTTC
CDR3 protein: CASSVAEAYEQYF

clone size: .
V gene: TRBV29-1
J gene: TRBJ1-1
D gene: TRBD1
CDR3 DNA: TGCAGCGTCCAGGGGGCTGTGAACACTGAAGCTTTCTTT
CDR3 protein: CSVQGAVNTEAFF

clone size: few
V gene: TRBV2
J gene: TRBJ1-5
D gene: .
CDR3 DNA: TGTGCCAGCAGTGTTTACAAAATTCAGCCCCAGCATTTT
CDR3 protein: CASSVYKIQPQHF

clone size: once
V gene: TRBV4-3
J gene: TRBJ2-3
D gene: .
CDR3 DNA: TGCGCCAGCAGCCAAGATAGGACCCTTAGGGCGCAGTATTTT
CDR3 protein: CASSQDRTLRAQYF

clone size: few
V gene: TRBV6-2/TRBV6-3
J gene: TRBJ2-7
D gene: .
CDR3 DNA: TGTGCCAGCAGTTACTCGGTTGGGGAGCAGTACTTC
CDR3 protein: CASSYSVGEQYF

clone size: .
V gene: TRBV18
J gene: TRBJ1-3
D gene: .
CDR3 DNA: TGTGCCAGCTCACCGCGGGGTCCCCCTGGAAACACCATATATTTT
CDR3 protein: CASSPRGPPGNTIYF

clone size: once
V gene: TRBV6-2/TRBV6-3
J gene: TRBJ2-4
D gene: TRBD2
CDR3 DNA: TGTGCCAGCAGTTACTCTCCGGGAGGGGCCCCGAGACAGTACTTC
CDR3 protein: CASSYSPGGAPRQYF

clone size: once
V gene: TRBV29-1
J gene: TRBJ2-3
D gene: .
CDR3 DNA: TGCAGCGTTGCCGAGAATGGGGGTACGCAGTATTTT
CDR3 protein: CSVAENGGTQYF

clone size: once
V gene: TRBV7-4
J gene: TRBJ1-4
D gene: .
CDR3 DNA: TGTGCCAGCAATTGTCAGGGAACTGCTAATGAAAAACTGTTTTTT
CDR3 protein: CASNCQGTANEKLFF

clone size: .
V gene: TRBV7-9
J gene: TRBJ1-5
D gene: .
CDR3 DNA: TGTGCCAGCAGCCCTAACCACACGGCGATTTCAGATCAGCCCCAGCATTTT
CDR3 protein: CASSPNHTAISDQPQHF

clone size: .
V gene: TRBV29-1
J gene: TRBJ2-1
D gene: .
CDR3 DNA: TGCAGCGTTGAAGAGGTGGTCAATGAGCAGTTCTTC
CDR3 protein: CSVEEVVNEQFF

clone size: .
V gene: TRBV7-3
J gene: TRBJ1-2
D gene: .
CDR3 DNA: TGTGCCAGCAGCTTAAGCCCCGTCTCCAACTATGGCTACACCTTC
CDR3 protein: CASSLSPVSNYGYTF

clone size: .
V gene: TRBV6-5
J gene: TRBJ1-2
D gene: .
CDR3 DNA: TGTGCCAGCAGCTCCACCGGGGCGGGGAACTATGGCTACACCTTC
CDR3 protein: CASSSTGAGNYGYTF

clone size: .
V gene: TRBV18
J gene: TRBJ1-1
D gene: .
CDR3 DNA: TGTGCCAGCTTATCTTGGGGGACTGAAGCTTTCTTT
CDR3 protein: CASLSWGTEAFF

clone size: .
V gene: TRBV7-2
J gene: TRBJ2-1
D gene: TRBD2
CDR3 DNA: TGTGCCAGCGCCCGAGCAGCGGGGTCCTACAATGAGCAGTTCTTC
CDR3 protein: CASARAAGSYNEQFF

clone size: .
V gene: TRBV7-3
J gene: TRBJ1-1
D gene: TRBD1
CDR3 DNA: TGTGCCAGCAGCGCGGGACAGCACACTGAAGCTTTCTTT
CDR3 protein: CASSAGQHTEAFF

clone size: .
V gene: TRBV7-9
J gene: TRBJ2-1
D gene: TRBD2
CDR3 DNA: TGTGCCAGCACCTTCACCGGGACTATCAACAATGAGCAGTTCTTC
CDR3 protein: CASTFTGTINNEQFF

clone size: .
V gene: TRBV27
J gene: TRBJ2-7
D gene: .
CDR3 DNA: TGTGCCAGCAGTTTGTCGGGGGAGCAGTACTTC
CDR3 protein: CASSLSGEQYF